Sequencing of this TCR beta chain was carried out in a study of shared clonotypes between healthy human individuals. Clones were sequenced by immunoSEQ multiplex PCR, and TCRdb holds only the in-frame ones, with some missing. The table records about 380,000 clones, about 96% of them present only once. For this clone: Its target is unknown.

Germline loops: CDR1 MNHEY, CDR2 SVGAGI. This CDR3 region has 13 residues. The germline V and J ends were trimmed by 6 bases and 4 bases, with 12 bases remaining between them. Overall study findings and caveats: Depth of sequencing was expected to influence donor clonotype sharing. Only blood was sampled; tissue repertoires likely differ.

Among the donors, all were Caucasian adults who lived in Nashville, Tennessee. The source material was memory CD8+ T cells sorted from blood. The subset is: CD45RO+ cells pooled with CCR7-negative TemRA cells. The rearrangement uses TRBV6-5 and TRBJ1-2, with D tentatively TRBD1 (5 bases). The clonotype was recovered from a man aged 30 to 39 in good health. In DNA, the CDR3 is TGTGCCAGCAGGCGGGACGGCTTCTATGGCTACACCTTC. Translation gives CASRRDGFYGYTF.